This T cell receptor (beta chain) was obtained from a study of CXCR3-negative and CXCR3-positive naive CD8 T cells. Overall study results and limits: Fresh PBMCs served for most assays, and CXCR3 expression fell partially after cryopreservation.

It was by 5' RACE with UMI labels that the TRB cDNA libraries were prepared. TCRdb reprocessed the 5' RACE reads and keeps a single row for each CDR3 protein, giving no DNA. The sample table includes around 57,000 distinct CDR3 sequences. The germline gives CDR1 SGHRS, CDR2 YFSETQ. This CDR3 region has 13 residues. Worth noting for this clonotype: The antigen is not known.

The material sequenced was memory CD8+ T cells from blood. The sequence was collected from a human donor in good health. Some clones in this sample may be carry-over from other donors' samples. This rearrangement joins TRBV5-1 to TRBJ2-7; TCRdb picks TRBD1, but there is no DNA to check that call. The CDR3 spells CASTGEYSYEQYF.